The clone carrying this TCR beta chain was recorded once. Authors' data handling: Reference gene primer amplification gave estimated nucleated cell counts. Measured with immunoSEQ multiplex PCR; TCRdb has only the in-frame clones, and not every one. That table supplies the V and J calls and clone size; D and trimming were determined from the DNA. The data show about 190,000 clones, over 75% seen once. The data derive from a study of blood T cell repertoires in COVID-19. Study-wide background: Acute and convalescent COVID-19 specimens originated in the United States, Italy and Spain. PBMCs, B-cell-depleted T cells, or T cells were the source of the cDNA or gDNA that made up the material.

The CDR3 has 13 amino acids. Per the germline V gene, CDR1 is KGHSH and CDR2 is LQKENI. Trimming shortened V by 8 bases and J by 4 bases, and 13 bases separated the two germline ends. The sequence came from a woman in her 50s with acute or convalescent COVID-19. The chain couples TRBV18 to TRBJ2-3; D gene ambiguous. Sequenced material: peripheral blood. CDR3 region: CASTVDRADTQYF. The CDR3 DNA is TGTGCCAGCACCGTAGACCGGGCAGATACGCAGTATTTT. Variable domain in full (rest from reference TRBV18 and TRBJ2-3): NAGVMQNPRHLVRRRGQEARLRCSPMKGHSHVYWYRQLPEEGLKFMVYLQKENIIDESGMPKERFSAEFPKEGPSILRIQQVVRGDSAAYFCASTVDRADTQYFGPGTRLTVL.